The 6 T cell receptor beta chains below all came from one sample that was sequenced in a study of T-cell memory formation after mild COVID-19. TCRdb recomputed calls from the 5' RACE reads with MiXCR, one row per CDR3 protein. The sample lists 430,000 or so distinct CDR3 sequences; around a quarter were seen once. The sequencing sample was made of PBMCs or a T cell subset sorted from them (not recorded which). Receptors were obtained from an adult woman who had mild COVID-19 (a few samples of this study predate the infection). Cell type and time point are not known.

The chain recombines TRBV9 with TRBJ2-1; 9 bases are shared with TRBD2. V lost 2 bases, J lost 8 bases, and 8 bases stayed unmatched. CDR1 SGDLS and CDR2 YYNGEE come from the germline V gene. The CDR3 sequence is 15 residues long. CDR3 sequence reads: CASSVGLAGRDEQFF. The CDR3 region has the DNA TGTGCCAGCAGCGTCGGGCTAGCGGGAAGGGATGAGCAGTTCTTC. Supplemented by reference TRBV9 and TRBJ2-1, the full variable domain reads DSGVTQTPKHLITATGQRVTLRCSPRSGDLSVYWYQQSLDQGLQFLIQYYNGEERAKGNILERFSAQQFPDLHSELNLSSLELGDSALYFCASSVGLAGRDEQFFGPGTRLTVL.

This clonotype came up a few times. The V gene is TRBV9, the J gene TRBJ2-2; 8 nucleotides agree with TRBD1. The CDR3 consists of 16 residues. Trimming cost V 1 base and J 6 bases; bases outside gene matches: 8. Germline V gene data show CDR1 as SGDLS and CDR2 as YYNGEE. The CDR3 sequence is CASSVSPGGDSGELFF. Here the CDR3 DNA reads TGTGCCAGCAGCGTATCCCCAGGGGGCGATTCCGGGGAGCTGTTTTTT.

This clonotype was observed a few times. The gene calls are TRBV10-3 and TRBJ1-1; D possibly corresponds to TRBD1 (6 bases). The CDR3 is made up of 11 amino acids. V lost 7 bases, J lost 7 bases, and 10 bases lay in between. Germline CDR1 ENHRY, CDR2 SYGVKD. CDR3 loop: CAIMGGFEAFF. CDR3 DNA sequence: TGTGCCATCATGGGGGGCTTTGAAGCTTTCTTT.

V and J are TRBV7-9 and TRBJ1-2; D remains ambiguous. The CDR3 is 16 residues long. Between the trimmed V and J ends, which lost 1 base and 2 bases, there was a span of 14 bases. Germline CDR1 and CDR2: SEHNR and FQNEAQ (reference sequence). This CDR3 is CASSLGWQEVNYGYTF. CDR3 nucleotides: TGTGCCAGCAGCTTAGGGTGGCAGGAGGTGAACTATGGCTACACCTTC.

The sample holds a few counts of this clonotype. The rearrangement links TRBV5-6 to TRBJ2-3; D not certain. Trimming removed 0 bases at V and 7 bases at J, with 18 bases between. The CDR3 length is 16 residues. CDR1 SGHDT and CDR2 YYEEEE come from the germline V gene. For the CDR3, the DNA is TGTGCCAGCAGCTTGGCCCTTGTGGTGTCCGGATATACGCAGTATTTT. This codes for CASSLALVVSGYTQYF.

This clonotype has only a few counts. The chain uses TRBV7-2 and TRBJ2-3, with 8 bases fitting TRBD1. This CDR3 has 16 amino acids. The V gene end was trimmed by 6 bases and the J gene end by 1 base; junction bases not matched to a gene: 9. The germline gives CDR1 SGHTA, CDR2 FQGNSA. This chain's CDR3 is CASSQGAPPGTDTQYF. CDR3 nucleotides: TGTGCCAGCAGTCAGGGGGCCCCTCCGGGCACAGATACGCAGTATTTT.